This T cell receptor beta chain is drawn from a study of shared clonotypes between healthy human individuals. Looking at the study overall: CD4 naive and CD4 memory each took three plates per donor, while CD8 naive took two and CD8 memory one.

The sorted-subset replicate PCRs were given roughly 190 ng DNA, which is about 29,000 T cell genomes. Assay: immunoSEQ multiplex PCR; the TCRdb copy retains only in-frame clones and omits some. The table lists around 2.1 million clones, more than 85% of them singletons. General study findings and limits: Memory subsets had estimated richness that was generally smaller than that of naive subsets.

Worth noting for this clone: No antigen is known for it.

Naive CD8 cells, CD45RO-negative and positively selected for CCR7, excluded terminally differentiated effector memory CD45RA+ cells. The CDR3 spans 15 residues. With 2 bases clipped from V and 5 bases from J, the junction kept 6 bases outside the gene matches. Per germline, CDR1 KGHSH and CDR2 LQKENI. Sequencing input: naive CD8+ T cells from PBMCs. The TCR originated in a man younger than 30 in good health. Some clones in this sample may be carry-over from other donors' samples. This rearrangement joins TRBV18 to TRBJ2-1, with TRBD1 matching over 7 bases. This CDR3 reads CASSPWGTANNEQFF. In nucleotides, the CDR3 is TGTGCCAGCTCACCATGGGGGACAGCTAACAATGAGCAGTTCTTC.